These 5 T cell receptor beta chains were all obtained from the same sample, sequenced in a study of cytomegalovirus exposure and HLA in healthy donors. PCR employed 60 Vbeta and 13 Jbeta primers. This table comes from immunoSEQ multiplex PCR, and its TCRdb copy is limited to in-frame clones, with some not included. Altogether about 130,000 clones are present, around 80% being singletons, with the ten largest covering less than 6.5%. Input material: PBMCs. Every receptor here comes from a man aged 30-40 years in good health and CMV-seronegative.

This clone appeared a few times. V gene TRBV7-2 combines with J gene TRBJ2-1, with TRBD2 matching 14 bases. V was pared by 5 bases and J by 6 bases, with 9 bases of the junction left unmatched. The CDR3 is 17 residues long. Germline lookup yields CDR1 SGHTA and CDR2 FQGNSA. The CDR3 spells CASSKTSGRADSNEQFF. The DNA of the CDR3 is TGTGCCAGCAGCAAGACTAGCGGGAGGGCCGATTCCAATGAGCAGTTCTTC.

This clone turned up a few times. The chain carries TRBV4-1 and TRBJ2-3; 9 bases agree with TRBD2. The CDR3 is 14 amino acids. The germline CDR1 and CDR2 sequences are MGHRA and YSYEKL. J was trimmed by 9 bases and V by 2 bases; bases with no gene match: 6. The CDR3 nucleotides read TGCGCCAGCAGCCAATTAGCGGGAGTCGCGACGCAGTATTTT. It is translated as CASSQLAGVATQYF.

In this sample, this clone turned up once. The CDR3 nucleotides read TGTGCCAGCAAAGCGGACAATGAGCAGTTCTTC. This translates into CASKADNEQFF. J is TRBJ2-1 and V is TRBV5-4; D perhaps matches TRBD2 (5 bases). CDR3 length: 11 amino acids. The germline V gene has CDR1 SGHNT and CDR2 YYREEE (reference sequence). Trimming pared 6 bases from V and 5 bases from J, leaving 6 bases between.

J is TRBJ2-1 and V is TRBV28; 7 nucleotides align to TRBD2. Germline V lookup: CDR1 MDHEN, CDR2 SYDVKM. The V segment lost 6 bases and the J segment 9 bases; nucleotides outside the gene matches: 8. The length of the CDR3 is 13 residues. Here the CDR3 reads CASRTGLGGEQFF. CDR3 DNA sequence: TGTGCCAGCAGAACCGGACTAGGCGGTGAGCAGTTCTTC. The variable domain in full, completed from reference TRBV28 and TRBJ2-1, reads DVKVTQSSRYLVKRTGEKVFLECVQDMDHENMFWYRQDPGLGLRLIYFSYDVKMKEKGDIPEGYSVSREKKERFSLILESASTNQTSMYLCASRTGLGGEQFFGPGTRLTVL.

This clone was detected only a few times. The chain uses TRBV6-1 and TRBJ2-7; TRBD1 aligns across 9 bases. This CDR3 has 14 residues. From germline, CDR1 is MNHNS and CDR2 SASEGT. The V gene end was trimmed by 7 bases and the J gene end by 3 bases; junction bases not matched to a gene: 7. CDR3 loop: CASTRQGEGYEQYF. The CDR3 bases are TGTGCCAGCACACGACAGGGGGAAGGCTACGAGCAGTACTTC.